Included here is one TCR beta chain sequence, with context. What it recognizes is unknown. These data originate in a study of cytomegalovirus exposure and HLA in healthy donors. Study-wide points: Indistinguishable V segments such as TRBV6-2 and TRBV6-3 were excluded.

Primers for the PCR totalled 60 Vbeta and 13 Jbeta. Profiling relied on immunoSEQ multiplex PCR, and the TCRdb table lists in-frame clones only, not all of them. The table has about 150,000 clones, around 81% seen once; the top ten hold around 6%. CDR1 is SQVTM, CDR2 ANQGSEA, per germline. The CDR3 runs to 13 residues. V was pared by 4 bases and J by 11 bases, with 13 bases of the junction left unmatched. Sequenced input: PBMCs. This sequence originates from a woman aged 40 to 49 in good health and CMV-seropositive. The chain has TRBV29-1 and TRBJ1-1; 7 bases line up with TRBD1. CDR3 sequence reads: CSVADRVGAWAFF. The CDR3 coding sequence is TGCAGCGTTGCTGACAGGGTCGGGGCTTGGGCTTTCTTT.